The clone carrying this T cell receptor beta chain was seen many times. This entry belongs to a study of T cells after yellow fever vaccination. Points from the study as a whole: Reappearing after the booster were most of the clones from primary vaccination (around 96% CD4, 85% to 90% CD8). A small proportion of clonotypes was detected in both the CD4 and CD8 compartments. Sorted memory subsets on day 0 showed almost all vaccine-responding clonotypes to be undetectable.

Germline V gene data show CDR1 as MDHEN and CDR2 as SYDVKM. The CDR3 runs 16 residues. V gave up 0 bases and J gave up 0 bases, with 9 bases separating them. A process of 5'RACE template switching, which added a universal primer site and UMIs, was used to make TCR cDNA. Each CDR3 protein gets one entry after TCRdb re-called the 5' RACE reads with MiXCR. The data hold around 26,000 distinct CDR3 sequences, with about 3.2% observed a single time. The sequence was collected from a man between 18 and 29 years old who received the YFV17D yellow fever vaccine. The sample here was PBMCs, either bulk or a sorted T-cell subset (CD4+, CD8+, memory, or dextramer-sorted; not recorded which), taken more than 35 days after the first yellow fever vaccination. The chain links TRBV28 to TRBJ1-5; D is unresolved. CDR3 in amino acids: CASSLWGINSNQPQHF. The CDR3 DNA is TGTGCCAGCAGTTTATGGGGGATCAATAGCAATCAGCCCCAGCATTTT.